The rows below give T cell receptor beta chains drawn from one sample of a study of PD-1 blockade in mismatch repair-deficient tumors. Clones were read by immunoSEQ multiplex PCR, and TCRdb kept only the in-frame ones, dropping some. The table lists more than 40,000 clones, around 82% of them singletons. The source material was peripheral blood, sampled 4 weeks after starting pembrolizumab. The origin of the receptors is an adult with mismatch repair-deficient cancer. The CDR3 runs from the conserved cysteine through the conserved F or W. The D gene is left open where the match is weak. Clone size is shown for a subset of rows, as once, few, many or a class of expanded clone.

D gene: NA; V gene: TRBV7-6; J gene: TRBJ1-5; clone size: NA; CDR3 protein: CASSLSPWGNQPQHF; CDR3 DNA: TGTGCCAGCAGCTTAAGTCCTTGGGGCAATCAGCCCCAGCATTTT
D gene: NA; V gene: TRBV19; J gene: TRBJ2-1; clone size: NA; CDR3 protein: CASSSGRLYNEQFF; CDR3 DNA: TGTGCCAGTAGTTCCGGGAGACTATACAATGAGCAGTTCTTC
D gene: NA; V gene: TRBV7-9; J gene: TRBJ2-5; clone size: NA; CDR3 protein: CASTQWDQETQYF; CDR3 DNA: TGTGCCAGCACCCAATGGGATCAAGAGACCCAGTACTTC
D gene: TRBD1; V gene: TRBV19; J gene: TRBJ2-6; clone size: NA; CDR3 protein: CASSATGTGSSGANVLTF; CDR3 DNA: TGTGCCAGTAGTGCTACCGGGACAGGGAGTTCTGGGGCCAACGTCCTGACTTTC
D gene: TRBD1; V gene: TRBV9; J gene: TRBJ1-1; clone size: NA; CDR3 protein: CASSITGTGNTEAFF; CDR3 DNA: TGTGCCAGCAGCATAACCGGGACAGGGAACACTGAAGCTTTCTTT
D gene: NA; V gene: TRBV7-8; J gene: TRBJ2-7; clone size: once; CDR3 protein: CASSQSVALGGDEQYF; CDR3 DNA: TGTGCCAGCAGCCAAAGTGTGGCCCTGGGAGGAGACGAGCAGTACTTC
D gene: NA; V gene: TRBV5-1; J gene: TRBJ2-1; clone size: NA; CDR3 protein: CASSWGGEFNNEQFF; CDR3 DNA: TGCGCCAGCAGCTGGGGCGGGGAGTTTAACAATGAGCAGTTCTTC
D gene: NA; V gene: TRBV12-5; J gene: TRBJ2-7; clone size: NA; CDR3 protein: CASASVGGSYEQYF; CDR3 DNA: TGTGCTAGTGCCTCAGTGGGAGGCTCCTACGAGCAGTACTTC
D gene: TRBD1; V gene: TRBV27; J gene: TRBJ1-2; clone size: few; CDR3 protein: CASSSLDRDYGYTF; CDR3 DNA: TGTGCCAGCAGTTCCTTAGACAGGGACTATGGCTACACCTTC
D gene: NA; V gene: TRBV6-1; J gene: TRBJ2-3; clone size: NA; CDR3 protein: CASSNPRGGTDTQYF; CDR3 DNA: TGTGCCAGCAGCAATCCGCGGGGTGGCACAGATACGCAGTATTTT
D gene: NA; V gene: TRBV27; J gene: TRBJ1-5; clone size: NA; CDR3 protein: CASSLTGLAQPQHF; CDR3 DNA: TGTGCCAGCAGTTTAACAGGGCTTGCTCAGCCCCAGCATTTT
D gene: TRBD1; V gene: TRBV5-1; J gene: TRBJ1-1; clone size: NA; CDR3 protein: CASSLARGGSEAFF; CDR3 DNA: TGCGCCAGCAGCTTGGCCAGGGGGGGCTCTGAAGCTTTCTTT
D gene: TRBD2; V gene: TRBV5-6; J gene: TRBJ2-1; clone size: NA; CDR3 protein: CASSFRTSGRAGEQFF; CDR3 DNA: TGTGCCAGCAGCTTCCGGACTAGCGGGAGGGCCGGTGAGCAGTTCTTC
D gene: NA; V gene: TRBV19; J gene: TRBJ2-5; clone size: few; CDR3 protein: CASSMRIAETQYF; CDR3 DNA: TGTGCCAGTAGTATGAGAATAGCGGAGACCCAGTACTTC
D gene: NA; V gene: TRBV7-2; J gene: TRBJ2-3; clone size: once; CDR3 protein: CASSSPWDTQYF; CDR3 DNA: TGTGCCAGCAGCTCGCCATGGGATACGCAGTATTTT
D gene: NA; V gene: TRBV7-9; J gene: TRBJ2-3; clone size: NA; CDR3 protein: CASSSGHATDTQYF; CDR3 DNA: TGTGCCAGCAGCTCCGGACACGCCACAGATACGCAGTATTTT
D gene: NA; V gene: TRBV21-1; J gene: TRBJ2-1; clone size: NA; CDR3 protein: CASSNPLADYNEQFF; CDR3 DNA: TGTGCCAGCAGCAATCCCCTAGCGGACTACAATGAGCAGTTCTTC
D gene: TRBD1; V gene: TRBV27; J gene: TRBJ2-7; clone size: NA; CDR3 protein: CASSLRGGWDRAYEQYF; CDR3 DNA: TGTGCCAGCAGTTTAAGAGGGGGATGGGACAGAGCTTACGAGCAGTACTTC
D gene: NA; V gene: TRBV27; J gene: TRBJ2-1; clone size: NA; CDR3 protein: CASSLGGANEQFF; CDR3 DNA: TGTGCCAGCAGTTTAGGGGGGGCGAATGAGCAGTTCTTC
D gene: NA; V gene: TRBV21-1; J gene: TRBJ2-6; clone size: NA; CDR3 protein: CARPSNQGQATSSGANVLTF; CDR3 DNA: TGTGCCAGACCGTCGAACCAGGGACAGGCTACAAGCTCTGGGGCCAACGTCCTGACTTTC
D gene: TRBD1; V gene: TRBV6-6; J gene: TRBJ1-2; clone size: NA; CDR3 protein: CASSFRGQAANYGYTF; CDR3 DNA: TGTGCCAGCAGTTTCAGGGGGCAGGCTGCTAACTATGGCTACACCTTC
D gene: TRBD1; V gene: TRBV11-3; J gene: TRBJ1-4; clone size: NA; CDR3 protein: CASSFYGDRNEKLFF; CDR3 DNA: TGTGCCAGCAGCTTCTATGGGGACAGAAATGAAAAACTGTTTTTT
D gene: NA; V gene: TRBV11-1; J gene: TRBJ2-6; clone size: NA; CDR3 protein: CASSLRWGTGANVLTF; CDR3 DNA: TGTGCCAGCAGCTTACGGTGGGGGACCGGGGCCAACGTCCTGACTTTC
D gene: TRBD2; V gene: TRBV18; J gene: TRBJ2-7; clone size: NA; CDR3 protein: CASSPGLAGADEQYF; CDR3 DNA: TGTGCCAGCTCACCGGGACTAGCGGGCGCGGACGAGCAGTACTTC
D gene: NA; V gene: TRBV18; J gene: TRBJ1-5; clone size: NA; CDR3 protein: CASSPGRGNQPQHF; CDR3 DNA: TGTGCCAGCTCACCGGGGAGGGGTAATCAGCCCCAGCATTTT
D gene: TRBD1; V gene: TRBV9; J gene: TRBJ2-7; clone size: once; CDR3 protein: CASSAGPGTGDHEQYF; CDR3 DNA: TGTGCCAGCAGCGCAGGACCCGGGACAGGGGACCACGAGCAGTACTTC
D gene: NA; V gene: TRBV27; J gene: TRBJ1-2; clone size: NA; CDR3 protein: CASSLDGRKGYTF; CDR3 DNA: TGTGCCAGCAGTTTAGACGGAAGGAAGGGCTACACCTTC
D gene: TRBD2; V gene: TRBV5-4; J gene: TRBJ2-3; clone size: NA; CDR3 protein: CASKGGGGGTDTQYF; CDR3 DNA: TGTGCCAGCAAGGGCGGGGGGGGTGGCACAGATACGCAGTATTTT
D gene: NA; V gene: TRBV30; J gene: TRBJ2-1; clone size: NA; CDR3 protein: CAWSKGSYNEQFF; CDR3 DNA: TGTGCCTGGAGTAAGGGCTCCTACAATGAGCAGTTCTTC
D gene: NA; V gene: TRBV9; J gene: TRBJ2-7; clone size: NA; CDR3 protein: CASSVDNEGFEQYF; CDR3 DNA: TGTGCCAGCAGCGTAGATAACGAGGGATTCGAGCAGTACTTC
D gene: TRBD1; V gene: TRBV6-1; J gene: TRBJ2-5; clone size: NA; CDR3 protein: CASSESPGGFQETQYF; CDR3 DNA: TGTGCCAGCAGTGAAAGCCCAGGGGGTTTCCAAGAGACCCAGTACTTC
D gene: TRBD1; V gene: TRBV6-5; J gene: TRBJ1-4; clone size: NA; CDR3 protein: CASSYRQGAEKLFF; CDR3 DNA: TGTGCCAGCAGTTACCGGCAGGGGGCTGAAAAACTGTTTTTT
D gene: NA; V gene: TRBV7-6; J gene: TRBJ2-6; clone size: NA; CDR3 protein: CASSLAAVVSSGANVLTF; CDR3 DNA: TGTGCCAGCAGCTTAGCGGCGGTCGTAAGCTCTGGGGCCAACGTCCTGACTTTC
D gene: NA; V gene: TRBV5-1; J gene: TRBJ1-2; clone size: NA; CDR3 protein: CASSSSGQANYGYTF; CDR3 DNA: TGCGCCAGCAGCTCATCGGGACAAGCTAACTATGGCTACACCTTC
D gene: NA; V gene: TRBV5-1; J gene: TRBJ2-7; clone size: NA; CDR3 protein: CASSPDSPTYEQYF; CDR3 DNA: TGCGCCAGCAGCCCGGACAGCCCTACCTACGAGCAGTACTTC
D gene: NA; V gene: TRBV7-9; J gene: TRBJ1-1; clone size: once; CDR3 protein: CASSLGTVNTEAFF; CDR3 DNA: TGTGCCAGCAGCTTAGGTACAGTAAACACTGAAGCTTTCTTT
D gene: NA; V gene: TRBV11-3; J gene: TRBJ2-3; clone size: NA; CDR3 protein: CASSQHGGTDTQYF; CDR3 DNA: TGTGCCAGCAGCCAGCACGGGGGCACAGATACGCAGTATTTT
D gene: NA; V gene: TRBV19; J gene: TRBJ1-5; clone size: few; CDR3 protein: CASRNRVRNQPQHF; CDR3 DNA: TGTGCCAGTAGAAACAGGGTGCGGAATCAGCCCCAGCATTTT
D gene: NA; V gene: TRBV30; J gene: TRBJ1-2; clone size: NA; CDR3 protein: CAWTSLSDSGYTF; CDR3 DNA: TGTGCCTGGACTTCCCTTTCGGACAGTGGCTACACCTTC
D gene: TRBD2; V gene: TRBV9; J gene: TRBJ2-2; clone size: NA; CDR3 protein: CASSPRLAGVNTGELFF; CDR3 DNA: TGTGCCAGCAGCCCCCGACTAGCGGGAGTTAACACCGGGGAGCTGTTTTTT